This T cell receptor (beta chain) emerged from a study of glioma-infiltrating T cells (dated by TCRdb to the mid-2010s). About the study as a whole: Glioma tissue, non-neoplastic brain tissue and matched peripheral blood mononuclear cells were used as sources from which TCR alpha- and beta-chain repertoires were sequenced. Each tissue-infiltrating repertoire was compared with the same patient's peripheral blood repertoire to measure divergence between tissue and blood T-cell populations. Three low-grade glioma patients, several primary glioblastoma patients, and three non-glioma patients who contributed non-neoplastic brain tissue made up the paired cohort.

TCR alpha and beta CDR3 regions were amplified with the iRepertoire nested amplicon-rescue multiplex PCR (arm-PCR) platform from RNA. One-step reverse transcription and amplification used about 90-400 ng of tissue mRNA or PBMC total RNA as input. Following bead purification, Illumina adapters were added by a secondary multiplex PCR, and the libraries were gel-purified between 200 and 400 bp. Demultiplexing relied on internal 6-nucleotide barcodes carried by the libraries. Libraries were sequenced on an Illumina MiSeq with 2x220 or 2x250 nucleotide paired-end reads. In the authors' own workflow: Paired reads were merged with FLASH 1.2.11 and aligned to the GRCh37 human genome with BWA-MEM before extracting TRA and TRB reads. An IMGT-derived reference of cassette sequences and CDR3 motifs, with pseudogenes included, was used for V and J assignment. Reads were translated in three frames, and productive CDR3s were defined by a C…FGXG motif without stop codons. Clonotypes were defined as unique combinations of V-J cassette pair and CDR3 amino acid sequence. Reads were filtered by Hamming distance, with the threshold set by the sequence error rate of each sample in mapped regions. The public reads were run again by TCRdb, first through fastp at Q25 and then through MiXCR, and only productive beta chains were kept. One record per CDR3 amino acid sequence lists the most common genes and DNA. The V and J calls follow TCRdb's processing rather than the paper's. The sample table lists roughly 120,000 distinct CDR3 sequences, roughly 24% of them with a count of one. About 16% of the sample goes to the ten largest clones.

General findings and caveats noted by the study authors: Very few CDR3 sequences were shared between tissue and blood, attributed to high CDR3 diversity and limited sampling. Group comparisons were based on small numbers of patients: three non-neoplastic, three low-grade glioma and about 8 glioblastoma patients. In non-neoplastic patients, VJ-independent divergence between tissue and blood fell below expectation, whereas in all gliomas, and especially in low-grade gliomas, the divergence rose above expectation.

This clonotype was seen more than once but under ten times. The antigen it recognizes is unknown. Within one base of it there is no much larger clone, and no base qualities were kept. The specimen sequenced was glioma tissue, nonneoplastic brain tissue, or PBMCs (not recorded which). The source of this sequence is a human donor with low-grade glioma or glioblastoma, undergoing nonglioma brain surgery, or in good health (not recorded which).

The sequence in DNA is TGTGCCAGCAGCTTGGCCGGTAACACAGATACGCAGTATTTT. It specifies CASSLAGNTDTQYF. The sequence joins TRBV5-6 to TRBJ2-3; the D gene is not confidently resolved. The CDR3 runs 14 amino acids, cysteine and phenylalanine included. The entry retains the CDR3 DNA only, 42 bases that are in frame from base 1. The germline V gene sets CDR1 to SGHDT and CDR2 to YYEEEE. Between the V and J ends, shortened by 0 bases and 2 bases respectively, the junction contains 7 bases.